This is a list of T cell receptor beta chains from one sample in a study of PD-1 blockade in mismatch repair-deficient tumors. Clones were read by immunoSEQ multiplex PCR, and TCRdb kept only the in-frame ones, dropping some. The sample has 120,000 or so clones; more than 85% are singletons. Sequencing was performed on peripheral blood, taken 44 weeks after starting pembrolizumab. The source is an adult with mismatch repair-deficient cancer. Each CDR3 is given with its conserved first and last residue. The order of the fields is D gene, V gene, clone size, J gene, CDR3 DNA, CDR3 protein. The D gene is left open where the match is weak. Expanded clones get a size class; other rows say once, few or many, or leave the size out.

D: .
V: TRBV6-6
size: once
J: TRBJ1-5
DNA: TGTGCCAGCAGTCCAAACAGGGCCCATCAGCCCCAGCATTTT
CDR3: CASSPNRAHQPQHF

D: TRBD2
V: TRBV25-1
size: .
J: TRBJ2-1
DNA: TGTGCCAGCAGCTCCTCACTAGCGGGAGAACGCGGCGATGAGCAGTTCTTC
CDR3: CASSSSLAGERGDEQFF

D: TRBD1
V: TRBV7-6
size: .
J: TRBJ1-1
DNA: TGTGCCAGCAGCTGGGACAGGGAGGCGGAAGCTTTCTTT
CDR3: CASSWDREAEAFF

D: .
V: TRBV7-9
size: .
J: TRBJ2-3
DNA: TGTGCCAGCAGAATCCTAGATACGCAGTATTTT
CDR3: CASRILDTQYF

D: TRBD2
V: TRBV9
size: .
J: TRBJ2-1
DNA: TGTGCCAGCAGCGTCCAAGGGACTAGCGGGAGGTGGAATGAGCAGTTCTTC
CDR3: CASSVQGTSGRWNEQFF

D: .
V: TRBV7-2
size: few
J: TRBJ2-5
DNA: TGTGCCAGCAGCTTCTTCCCACTCCAAGAGACCCAGTACTTC
CDR3: CASSFFPLQETQYF

D: TRBD2
V: TRBV4-2
size: .
J: TRBJ2-1
DNA: TGTGCCAGCAGCCAAGCGGGGGGAGGTTACAATGAGCAGTTCTTC
CDR3: CASSQAGGGYNEQFF

D: .
V: TRBV25-1
size: .
J: TRBJ2-7
DNA: TGTGCCAGCAGTGAATCGGGGGTGACCTACGAGCAGTACTTC
CDR3: CASSESGVTYEQYF

D: .
V: TRBV6-6
size: once
J: TRBJ2-7
DNA: TGTGCCAGCAGTTACTCGAACGACTACGAGCAGTACTTC
CDR3: CASSYSNDYEQYF

D: .
V: TRBV30
size: .
J: TRBJ2-7
DNA: TGTGCCTGGAGTAGAACCCGAACCTCCTCGCCTTACGAGCAGTACTTC
CDR3: CAWSRTRTSSPYEQYF

D: .
V: TRBV19
size: .
J: TRBJ1-2
DNA: TGTGCCAGTACCGAGGTTCAGGGTAGGGGATCTAACTATGGCTACACCTTC
CDR3: CASTEVQGRGSNYGYTF

D: .
V: TRBV14
size: .
J: TRBJ2-1
DNA: TGTGCCAGCAGCCACTACAAGGACTATGGTGAGCAGTTCTTC
CDR3: CASSHYKDYGEQFF

D: TRBD1
V: TRBV14
size: .
J: TRBJ2-1
DNA: TGTGCCAGCAGCCCAAATGGACAGGAACTCGACAATGAGCAGTTCTTC
CDR3: CASSPNGQELDNEQFF

D: .
V: TRBV12-5
size: .
J: TRBJ1-1
DNA: TGTGCTAGTGGTCCTCCGGGGGCCTATCCCATCATGAACACTGAAGCTTTCTTT
CDR3: CASGPPGAYPIMNTEAFF

D: .
V: TRBV6-1
size: .
J: TRBJ2-7
DNA: TGTGCCAGCAGTGCACGCCAGGCTTCCTACGAGCAGTACTTC
CDR3: CASSARQASYEQYF

D: .
V: TRBV6-5
size: .
J: TRBJ1-5
DNA: TGTGCCAGCAGACCACTCGGAGGGGATAATCAGCCCCAGCATTTT
CDR3: CASRPLGGDNQPQHF

D: TRBD1
V: TRBV19
size: .
J: TRBJ2-3
DNA: TGTGCCAGTAGTTTATCGGGACAGGGTACTGATACGCAGTATTTT
CDR3: CASSLSGQGTDTQYF

D: TRBD1
V: TRBV13
size: .
J: TRBJ2-1
DNA: TGTGCCAGCAGCTTATACGTGGGGGGGGACAGGGTCGTCTACAATGAGCAGTTCTTC
CDR3: CASSLYVGGDRVVYNEQFF

D: .
V: TRBV6-6
size: medium-sized
J: TRBJ1-5
DNA: TGTGCCAGCACCCAACCAAGTCAGCCCCAGCATTTT
CDR3: CASTQPSQPQHF

D: .
V: TRBV13
size: .
J: TRBJ2-7
DNA: TGTGCCAGCAGCTTAAGCTACCAGAGCTCCTACGAGCAGTACTTC
CDR3: CASSLSYQSSYEQYF

D: TRBD2
V: TRBV9
size: .
J: TRBJ2-2
DNA: TGTGCCAGCAGCGGTAAGCGGGAGGGCACCGGGGAGCTGTTTTTT
CDR3: CASSGKREGTGELFF

D: TRBD2
V: TRBV19
size: few
J: TRBJ2-3
DNA: TGTGCCAGTAGTACTAGCGGAAGCACAGATACGCAGTATTTT
CDR3: CASSTSGSTDTQYF

D: .
V: TRBV6-5
size: few
J: TRBJ1-1
DNA: TGTGCCAGCAGTTACGGGACTACTGACACTGAAGCTTTCTTT
CDR3: CASSYGTTDTEAFF

D: TRBD2
V: TRBV10-2
size: few
J: TRBJ2-7
DNA: TGCGCCAGCAGTGATATAGCGGGAGGAGTCGAGCAGTACTTC
CDR3: CASSDIAGGVEQYF